This T cell receptor beta chain is drawn from a study of cytomegalovirus exposure and HLA in healthy donors. Study context: Of some 410 genotyped donors, roughly 81% grouped in the Caucasian-associated ancestry cluster.

This clone was counted a few times. The PCR made use of 60 Vbeta and 13 Jbeta primers. The method was immunoSEQ multiplex PCR; TCRdb's version includes in-frame clones alone and lacks a portion of them. The table shows around 120,000 clones, with over 70% occurring only once. The CDR3 runs to 15 residues. CDR1 is MNHEY, CDR2 SVGAGI, per germline. Trimming took 5 bases from V and 2 from J, leaving 10 bases between them. The specimen was PBMCs. The V call is TRBV6-5, the J call TRBJ2-6; a weak D match, TRBD1 (6 bases). The TCR comes from a female donor in good health and CMV-seropositive. DNA of the CDR3: TGTGCCAGCAGTGCTTGGGGGCCTGGGGCCAACGTCCTGACTTTC. Its translation: CASSAWGPGANVLTF.